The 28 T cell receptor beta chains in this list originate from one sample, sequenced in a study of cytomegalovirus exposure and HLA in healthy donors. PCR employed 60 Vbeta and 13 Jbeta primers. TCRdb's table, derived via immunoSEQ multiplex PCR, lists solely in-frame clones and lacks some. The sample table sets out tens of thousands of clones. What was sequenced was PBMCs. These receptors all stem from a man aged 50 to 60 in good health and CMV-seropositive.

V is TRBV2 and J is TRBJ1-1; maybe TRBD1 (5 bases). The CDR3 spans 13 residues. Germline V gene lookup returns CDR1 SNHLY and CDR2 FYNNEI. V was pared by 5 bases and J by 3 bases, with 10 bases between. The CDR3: CASSRGGDTEAFF. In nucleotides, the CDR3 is TGTGCCAGCAGTCGCGGGGGGGACACTGAAGCTTTCTTT.

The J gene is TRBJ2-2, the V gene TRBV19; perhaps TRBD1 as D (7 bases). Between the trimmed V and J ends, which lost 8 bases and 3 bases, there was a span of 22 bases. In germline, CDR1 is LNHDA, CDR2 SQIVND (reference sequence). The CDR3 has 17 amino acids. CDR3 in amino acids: CASGGGLGTVYTGELFF. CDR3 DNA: TGTGCCAGTGGAGGGGGATTGGGGACAGTGTACACCGGGGAGCTGTTTTTT.

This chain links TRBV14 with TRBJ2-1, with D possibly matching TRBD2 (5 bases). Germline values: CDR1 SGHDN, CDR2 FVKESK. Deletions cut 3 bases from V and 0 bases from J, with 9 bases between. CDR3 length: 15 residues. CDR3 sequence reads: CASSQASLSYNEQFF. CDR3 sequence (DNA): TGTGCCAGCAGCCAGGCTAGCCTCTCCTACAATGAGCAGTTCTTC.

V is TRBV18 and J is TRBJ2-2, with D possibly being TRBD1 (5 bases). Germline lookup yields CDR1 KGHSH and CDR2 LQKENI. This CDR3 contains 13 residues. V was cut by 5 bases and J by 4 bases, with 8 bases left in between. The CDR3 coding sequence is TGTGCCAGCTCATACAGGAGCACCGGGGAGCTGTTTTTT. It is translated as CASSYRSTGELFF. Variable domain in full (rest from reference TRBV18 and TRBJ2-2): NAGVMQNPRHLVRRRGQEARLRCSPMKGHSHVYWYRQLPEEGLKFMVYLQKENIIDESGMPKERFSAEFPKEGPSILRIQQVVRGDSAAYFCASSYRSTGELFFGEGSRLTVL.

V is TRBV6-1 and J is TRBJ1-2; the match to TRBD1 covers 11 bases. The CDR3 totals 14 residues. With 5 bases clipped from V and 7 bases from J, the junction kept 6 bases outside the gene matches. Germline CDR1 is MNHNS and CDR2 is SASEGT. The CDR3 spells CASSLGQGAVGYTF. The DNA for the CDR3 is TGTGCCAGCAGTTTAGGACAGGGGGCAGTTGGCTACACCTTC.

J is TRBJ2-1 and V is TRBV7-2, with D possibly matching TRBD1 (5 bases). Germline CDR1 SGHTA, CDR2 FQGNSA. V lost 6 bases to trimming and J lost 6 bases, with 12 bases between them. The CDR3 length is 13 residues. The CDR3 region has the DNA TGTGCCAGCAGATTCGCAGGGTCCAATGAGCAGTTCTTC. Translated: CASRFAGSNEQFF.

CDR3 sequence: CASSEYEIRGRGGYTF. The CDR3 DNA follows: TGTGCCAGCAGTGAATATGAAATCAGGGGGCGCGGAGGCTACACCTTC. V is TRBV25-1 and J is TRBJ1-2; the match to TRBD1 covers 8 bases. Germline CDR1 MGHDK, CDR2 SYGVNS. The CDR3 spans 16 residues. V gave up 0 bases and J gave up 8 bases; unmatched junction bases: 11.

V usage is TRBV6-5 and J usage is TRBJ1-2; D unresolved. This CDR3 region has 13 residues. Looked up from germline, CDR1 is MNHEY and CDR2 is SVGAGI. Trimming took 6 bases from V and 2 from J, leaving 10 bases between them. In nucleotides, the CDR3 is TGTGCCAGCAGCCCGACTGGGAACTATGGCTACACCTTC. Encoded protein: CASSPTGNYGYTF.

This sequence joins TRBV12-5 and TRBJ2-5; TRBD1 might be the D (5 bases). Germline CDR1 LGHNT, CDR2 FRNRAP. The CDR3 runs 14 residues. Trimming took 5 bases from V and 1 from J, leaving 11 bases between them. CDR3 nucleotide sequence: TGTGCTAGTGGTGATACAGGTCTCCAAGAGACCCAGTACTTC. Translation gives CASGDTGLQETQYF.

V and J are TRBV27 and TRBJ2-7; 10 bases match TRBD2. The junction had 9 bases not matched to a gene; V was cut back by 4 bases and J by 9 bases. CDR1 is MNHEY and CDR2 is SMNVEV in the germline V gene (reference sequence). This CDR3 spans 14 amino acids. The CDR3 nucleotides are TGTGCCAGCAGTTCTCTAGCGGGAGTAAGTTGGCAGTACTTC. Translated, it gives CASSSLAGVSWQYF.

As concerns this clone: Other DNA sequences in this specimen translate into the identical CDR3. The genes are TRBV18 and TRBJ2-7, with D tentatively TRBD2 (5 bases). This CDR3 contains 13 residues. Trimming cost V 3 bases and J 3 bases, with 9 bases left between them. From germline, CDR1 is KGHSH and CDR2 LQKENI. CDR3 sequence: CASSPKEDYEQYV. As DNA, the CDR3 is TGTGCCAGCTCACCGAAGGAGGACTACGAGCAGTACGTC.

The CDR3 DNA sequence: TGTGCCAGCAGCTTAGATGGGGACAGGGGTAACACTGAAGCTTTCTTT. Protein: CASSLDGDRGNTEAFF. This chain uses TRBV11-3 with TRBJ1-1; 10 nucleotides agree with TRBD1. V gave up 0 bases and J gave up 2 bases; unmatched junction bases: 3. Germline CDR1 SGHNT, CDR2 YENEEA. The length of the CDR3 is 16 residues.

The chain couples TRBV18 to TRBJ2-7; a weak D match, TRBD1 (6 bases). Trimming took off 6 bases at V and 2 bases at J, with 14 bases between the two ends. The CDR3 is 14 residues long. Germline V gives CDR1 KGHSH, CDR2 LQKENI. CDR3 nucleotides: TGTGCCAGCTCGACGGACAGCAGCCCCTACGAGCAGTACGTC. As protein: CASSTDSSPYEQYV.

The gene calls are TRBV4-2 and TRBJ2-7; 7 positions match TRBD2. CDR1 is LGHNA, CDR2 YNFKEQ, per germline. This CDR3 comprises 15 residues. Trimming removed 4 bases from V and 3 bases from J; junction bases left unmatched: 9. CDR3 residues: CASSLPQRGVYEQYF. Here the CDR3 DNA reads TGTGCCAGCAGCCTCCCCCAGCGGGGCGTCTACGAGCAGTACTTC.

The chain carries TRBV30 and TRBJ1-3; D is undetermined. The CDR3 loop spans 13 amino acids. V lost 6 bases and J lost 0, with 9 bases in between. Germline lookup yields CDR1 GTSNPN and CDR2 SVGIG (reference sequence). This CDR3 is CACVQSSGNTIYF. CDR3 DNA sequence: TGTGCCTGCGTACAGAGCTCTGGAAACACCATATATTTT.

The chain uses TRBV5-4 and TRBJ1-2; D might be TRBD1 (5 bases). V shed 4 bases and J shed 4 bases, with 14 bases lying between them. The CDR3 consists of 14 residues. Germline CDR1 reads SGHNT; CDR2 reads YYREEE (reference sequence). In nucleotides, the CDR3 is TGTGCCAGCAGCCTGCCCAGGGAAGGCTATGGCTACACCTTC. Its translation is CASSLPREGYGYTF.

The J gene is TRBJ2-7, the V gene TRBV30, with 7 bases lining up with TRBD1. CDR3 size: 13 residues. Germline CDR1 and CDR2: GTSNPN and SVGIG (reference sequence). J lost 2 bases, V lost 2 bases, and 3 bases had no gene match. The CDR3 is CAWSRQGPYEQYV. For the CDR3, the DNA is TGTGCCTGGAGTAGACAGGGACCCTACGAGCAGTACGTC.

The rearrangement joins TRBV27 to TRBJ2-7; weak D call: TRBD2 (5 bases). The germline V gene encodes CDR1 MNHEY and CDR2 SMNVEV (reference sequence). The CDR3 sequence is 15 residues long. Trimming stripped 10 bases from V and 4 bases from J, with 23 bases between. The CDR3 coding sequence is TGTGCCACCTATCAATGGACCGGATCGGGGTACGAGCAGTACGTC. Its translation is CATYQWTGSGYEQYV.

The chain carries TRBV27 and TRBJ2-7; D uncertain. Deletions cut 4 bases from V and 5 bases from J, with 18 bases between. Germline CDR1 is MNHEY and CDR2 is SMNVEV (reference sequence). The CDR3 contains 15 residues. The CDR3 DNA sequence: TGTGCCAGCAGTTCAATGACTGCAATGAAGAACGAGCAGTACTTC. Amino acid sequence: CASSSMTAMKNEQYF.

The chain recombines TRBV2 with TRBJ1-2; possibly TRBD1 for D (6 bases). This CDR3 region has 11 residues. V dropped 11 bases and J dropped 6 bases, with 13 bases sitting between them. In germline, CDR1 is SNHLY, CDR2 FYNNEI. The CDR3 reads CAAGAGHGYTF. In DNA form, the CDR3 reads TGTGCCGCAGGGGCCGGCCATGGCTACACCTTC.

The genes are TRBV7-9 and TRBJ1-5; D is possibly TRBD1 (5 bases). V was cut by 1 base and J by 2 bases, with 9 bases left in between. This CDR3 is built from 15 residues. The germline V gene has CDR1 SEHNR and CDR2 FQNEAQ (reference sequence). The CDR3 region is CASSLEGEGNQPQHF. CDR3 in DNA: TGTGCCAGCAGCTTAGAAGGGGAAGGCAATCAGCCCCAGCATTTT.

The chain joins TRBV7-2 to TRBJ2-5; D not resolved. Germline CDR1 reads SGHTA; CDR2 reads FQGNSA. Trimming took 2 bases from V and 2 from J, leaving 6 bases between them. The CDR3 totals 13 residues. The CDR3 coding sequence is TGTGCCAGCAGCTTATCTAGACAAGAGACCCAGTACTTC. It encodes CASSLSRQETQYF.

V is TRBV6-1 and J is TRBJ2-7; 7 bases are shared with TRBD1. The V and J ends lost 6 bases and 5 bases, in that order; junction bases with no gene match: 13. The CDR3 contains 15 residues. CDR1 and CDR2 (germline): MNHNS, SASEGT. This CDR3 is CASSPKQGGFHEQYV. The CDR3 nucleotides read TGTGCCAGCAGCCCCAAGCAAGGGGGCTTCCACGAGCAGTACGTC.

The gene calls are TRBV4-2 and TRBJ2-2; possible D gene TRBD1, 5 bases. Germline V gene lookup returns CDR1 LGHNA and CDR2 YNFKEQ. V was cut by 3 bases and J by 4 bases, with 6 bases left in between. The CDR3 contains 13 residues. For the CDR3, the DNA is TGTGCCAGCAGCCAGACAGTCACCGGGGAGCTGTTTTTT. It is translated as CASSQTVTGELFF.

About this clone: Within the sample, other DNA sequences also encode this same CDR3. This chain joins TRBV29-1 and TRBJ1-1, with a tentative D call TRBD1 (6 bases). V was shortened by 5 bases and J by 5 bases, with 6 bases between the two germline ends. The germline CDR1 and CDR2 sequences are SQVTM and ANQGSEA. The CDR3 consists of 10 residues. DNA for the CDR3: TGCAGCGTTAGGGGGACTGAAGCTTTCTTT. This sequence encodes CSVRGTEAFF.

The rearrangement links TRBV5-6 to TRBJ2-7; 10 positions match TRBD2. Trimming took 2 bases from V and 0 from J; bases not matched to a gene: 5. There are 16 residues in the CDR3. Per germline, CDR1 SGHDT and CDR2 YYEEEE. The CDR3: CASSLASGSASYEQYV. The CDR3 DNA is TGTGCCAGCAGCTTAGCTAGCGGGAGTGCCTCCTACGAGCAGTACGTC.

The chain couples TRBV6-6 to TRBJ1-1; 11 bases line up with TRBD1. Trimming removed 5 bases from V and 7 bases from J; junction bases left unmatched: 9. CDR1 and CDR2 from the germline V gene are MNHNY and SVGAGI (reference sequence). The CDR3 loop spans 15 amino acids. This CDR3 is CASSTWDRGSDEAFF. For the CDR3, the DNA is TGTGCCAGCAGTACATGGGACAGGGGGTCTGATGAAGCTTTCTTT.

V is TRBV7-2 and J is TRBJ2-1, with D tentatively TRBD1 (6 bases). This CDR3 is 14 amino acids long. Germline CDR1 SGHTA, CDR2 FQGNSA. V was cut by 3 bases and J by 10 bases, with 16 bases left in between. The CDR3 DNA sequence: TGTGCCAGCAGCTTTGGGACACCCGGGTGGGAGCAGTTCTTC. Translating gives CASSFGTPGWEQFF.